The present entry profiles one TCR beta chain with its context. The antigen is not known. V gave up 1 base and J gave up 7 bases; unmatched junction bases: 10. The germline V gene encodes CDR1 ENHRY and CDR2 SYGVKD. The CDR3 is made up of 16 amino acids. The data originate from a study of cytomegalovirus exposure and HLA in healthy donors. Study observations and caveats: In a later analysis, DRB1 alleles had the most associated TCRs; HLA-C alleles the fewest. Over 15,000 TCR beta sequences were associated with HLA alleles at 0.05 false discovery rate in a later analysis. Earlier findings revealed that most TCR beta V segments proved productive either about 87% or about 30% of the time.

PCR amplification relied on 60 Vbeta primers (plus 13 Jbeta primers). Original processing methods: Roughly 11 million shared chains were among the about 80 million unique TCR beta chains that a later analysis counted. Clones were sequenced by immunoSEQ multiplex PCR, and TCRdb holds only the in-frame ones, with some missing. D and trimming were read from the DNA, whereas the V and J calls and clone size are those reported in that table. Altogether about 120,000 clones are present, about three quarters being singletons, with the ten largest covering around 3%. The sequence came from an older woman in good health and CMV-seropositive. Sequenced material: PBMCs. This chain joins TRBV10-3 and TRBJ1-5, with TRBD1 matching over 7 bases. The CDR3 DNA is TGTGCCATCAGTGAGTGGGACAGCTCCGCGGGACAGCCCCAGCATTTT. Its protein is CAISEWDSSAGQPQHF.